This entry lists 4 T cell receptor beta chains sequenced from one sample in a study of T cells in Graves' hyperthyroidism and ophthalmopathy (dated 2019 in TCRdb). Libraries were made using multiplex PCR. The sequencer listed for this sample is Illumina HiSeq 2000. The TCR beta CDR3 regions were amplified from the RNA transcripts. For the first round of RT-PCR on the TCR CDR3, the HTBI primer set was used together with the Qiagen OneStep RT-PCR kit. In-frame beta chains were kept once TCRdb had trimmed the public reads at Q25 with fastp and called clones with MiXCR. All rows with the same CDR3 protein become a single entry with the most common DNA and genes. For this sample there are 400,000 to 550,000 distinct CDR3 sequences; approximately 25% appear just once. Of the sample, around 10% is held by the ten largest clones. Sequencing was done on a sample of blood. These receptors originate from a woman aged 25-40 years with Graves' ophthalmopathy.

V usage is TRBV2 and J usage is TRBJ1-1, with a possible D match to TRBD1 (6 bases). Per the germline V gene, CDR1 is SNHLY and CDR2 is FYNNEI. V was shortened by 4 bases and J by 4 bases, with 10 bases between the two germline ends. The CDR3 has 13 amino acids. The CDR3: CASSGGLSTEAFF. The CDR3 DNA reads TGTGCCAGCAGTGGGGGGCTTAGCACTGAAGCTTTCTTT.

This rearrangement joins TRBV28 to TRBJ1-2; a possible D gene is TRBD1 (5 bases). The ends were cut back, 6 bases at V and 7 bases at J, with 18 bases in the middle. Germline CDR1 reads MDHEN; CDR2 reads SYDVKM. The CDR3 loop spans 14 amino acids. The CDR3 is CASRIQARVRGYTF. The CDR3 coding sequence is TGTGCCAGCAGAATACAGGCGCGTGTTCGTGGCTACACCTTC.

This clonotype appeared many times. The chain employs TRBV6-1 and TRBJ1-1; D is unclear. Per germline, CDR1 MNHNS and CDR2 SASEGT. The CDR3 sequence is 14 residues long. Trimming pared 2 bases from V and 0 bases from J, leaving 7 bases between. The CDR3 reads CASSEWSVNTEAFF. In nucleotides, the CDR3 is TGTGCCAGCAGTGAATGGAGCGTGAACACTGAAGCTTTCTTT.

This clonotype has a handful of counts. This chain connects TRBV28 to TRBJ1-1; D might be TRBD1 (5 bases). This CDR3 comprises 15 residues. Trimming removed 3 bases at V and 6 bases at J, with 17 bases between. Germline CDR1 is MDHEN and CDR2 is SYDVKM. Here the CDR3 reads CASSLDPRGVPEAFF. The CDR3 DNA reads as TGTGCCAGCAGTTTGGACCCGAGGGGAGTCCCTGAAGCTTTCTTT.